The 3 T cell receptor beta chains presented below share a single source sample, sequenced in a study of cytomegalovirus exposure and HLA in healthy donors. PCR primers comprised 60 Vbeta and 13 Jbeta primers. Profiling relied on immunoSEQ multiplex PCR, and the TCRdb table lists in-frame clones only, not all of them. This repertoire shows 150,000 to 200,000 clones, 70% to 80% found once; its top ten account for approximately 15%. The material sequenced was PBMCs. These receptors were taken from a woman in her thirties or forties in good health and CMV-seronegative.

The CDR3 bases are TGTGCCAGCAGTGCGGACAGGAGCTCCTACAATGAGCAGTTCTTC. Encoded protein: CASSADRSSYNEQFF. The chain couples TRBV2 to TRBJ2-1; 7 bases line up with TRBD1. The junction had 3 bases not matched to a gene; V was cut back by 4 bases and J by 0 bases. Germline CDR1 SNHLY, CDR2 FYNNEI. The CDR3 extends over 15 amino acids. Full variable domain (missing parts from reference TRBV2 and TRBJ2-1): EPEVTQTPSHQVTQMGQEVILRCVPISNHLYFYWYRQILGQKVEFLVSFYNNEISEKSEIFDDQFSVERPDGSNFTLKIRSTKLEDSAMYFCASSADRSSYNEQFFGPGTRLTVL.

The rearrangement joins TRBV29-1 to TRBJ2-7, with D perhaps matching TRBD2 (6 bases). Deletions cut 3 bases from V and 0 bases from J, with 9 bases between. CDR3 length: 13 amino acids. From germline, CDR1 is SQVTM and CDR2 ANQGSEA. CDR3 nucleotides: TGCAGCGTTGAGACGGGAGACTCCTACGAGCAGTACTTC. Its protein product is CSVETGDSYEQYF.

The V and J genes are TRBV28 and TRBJ2-3, with 7 bases aligning to TRBD1. J lost 2 bases, V lost 1 base, and 6 bases had no gene match. The V gene's germline CDR1 is MDHEN and CDR2 SYDVKM. The CDR3 loop spans 16 amino acids. The CDR3 DNA is TGTGCCAGCAGTTTATCCGGGACAGACTACACAGATACGCAGTATTTT. Its protein is CASSLSGTDYTDTQYF.